Detailed here is one T cell receptor (beta chain). Its antigen is not known. This sample stems from a study of OX40 agonist ivuxolimab in advanced cancers. Study-wide context: Dose-escalation patients had hepatocellular carcinoma, melanoma, renal cell or head and neck cancer. Of mixed ages from about 20 to 85 and averaging about 60 years, the group was around 78% male.

The J segment lost 2 bases and the V segment lost 6 bases, leaving 10 bases of the junction unmatched. The CDR3 totals 16 residues. Germline V gene lookup returns CDR1 SGHDT and CDR2 YYEEEE. The study, taken as a whole, reports: Normalized T-cell clonal expansion was also low in a subset of nonresponders.

Blood sampling took place at baseline, cycle 4 day 1, and cycle 7 day 1. Sequencing was performed with immunoSEQ multiplex PCR; in TCRdb, only in-frame clones are kept and a portion is missing. The sample lists over 25,000 clones; 80% to 85% were seen once. V and J are TRBV5-6 and TRBJ2-3; 9 bases agree with TRBD1. The material was CD4+ or CD8+ T cells sorted from blood, obtained in a trial of the OX40 agonist ivuxolimab. The sequence came from an adult with an advanced solid tumor such as melanoma, head and neck, liver or kidney cancer. The CDR3 coding sequence is TGTGCCAGCACCGTGGATGGACAGGGGATCACAGATACGCAGTATTTT. Encoded protein: CASTVDGQGITDTQYF.